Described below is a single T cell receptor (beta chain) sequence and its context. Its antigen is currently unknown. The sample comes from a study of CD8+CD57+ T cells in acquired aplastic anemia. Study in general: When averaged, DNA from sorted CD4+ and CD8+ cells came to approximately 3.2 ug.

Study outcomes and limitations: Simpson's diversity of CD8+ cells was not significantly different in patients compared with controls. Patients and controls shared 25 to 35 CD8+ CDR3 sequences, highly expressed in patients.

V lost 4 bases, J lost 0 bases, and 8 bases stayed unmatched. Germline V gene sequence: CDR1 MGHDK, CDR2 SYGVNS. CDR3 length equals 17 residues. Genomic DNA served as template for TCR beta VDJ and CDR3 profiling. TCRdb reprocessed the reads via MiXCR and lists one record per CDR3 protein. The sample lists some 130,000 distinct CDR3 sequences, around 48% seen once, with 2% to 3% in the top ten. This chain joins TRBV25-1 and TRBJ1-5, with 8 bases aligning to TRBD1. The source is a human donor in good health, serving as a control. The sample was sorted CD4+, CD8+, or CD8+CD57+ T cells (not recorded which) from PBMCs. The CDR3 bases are TGTGCCAGCAGTGGCCCCGGGACAGGTGGTAGCAATCAGCCCCAGCATTTT. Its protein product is CASSGPGTGGSNQPQHF.